This TCR beta chain was obtained from a study of T cell repertoires in cytomegalovirus infection. Study details: Both a matching HLA type and CMV infection were indicated by public TCR beta signatures.

Trimming took 2 bases from V and 0 from J, leaving 11 bases between them. CDR3 size: 17 residues. Germline lookup yields CDR1 MDHEN and CDR2 SYDVKM. This clonotype has more than one count but fewer than ten. TCRdb passed the reads through MiXCR, listing each CDR3 protein once. The sample shows roughly 720,000 distinct CDR3 sequences, roughly a third of them seen only once. The chain couples TRBV28 to TRBJ1-6; D may be TRBD1 (5 bases). This clonotype was obtained from a human donor in good health (CMV status not recorded). Some clones in this sample may be carry-over from other donors' samples. Source material: PBMCs. The CDR3 loop reads CASSLNGASSYNSPLHF. CDR3 nucleotides: TGTGCCAGCAGTTTAAATGGGGCCAGCTCCTATAATTCACCCCTCCACTTT. The full variable domain, its missing parts supplied by reference TRBV28 and TRBJ1-6, is DVKVTQSSRYLVKRTGEKVFLECVQDMDHENMFWYRQDPGLGLRLIYFSYDVKMKEKGDIPEGYSVSREKKERFSLILESASTNQTSMYLCASSLNGASSYNSPLHFGNGTRLTVT.